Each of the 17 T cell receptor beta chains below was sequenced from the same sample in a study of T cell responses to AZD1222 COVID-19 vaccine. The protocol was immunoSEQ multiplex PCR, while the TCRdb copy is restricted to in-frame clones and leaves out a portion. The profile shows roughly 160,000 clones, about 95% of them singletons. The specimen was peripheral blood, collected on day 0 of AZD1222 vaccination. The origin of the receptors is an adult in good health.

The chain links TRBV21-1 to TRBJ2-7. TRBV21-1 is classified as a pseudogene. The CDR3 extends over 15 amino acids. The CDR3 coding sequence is TGTGCCAGCCGCAGGGGGCGACTAGTTAAGAGCGAGCAGTACTTC. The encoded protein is CASRRGRLVKSEQYF.

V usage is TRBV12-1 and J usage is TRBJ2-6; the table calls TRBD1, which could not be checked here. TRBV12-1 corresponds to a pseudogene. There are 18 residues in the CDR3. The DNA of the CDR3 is TGTGCCAGCAGCTCCCGGGACAGGGGAACCTACGGGGCCAACGTCCTGACTTTC. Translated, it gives CASSSRDRGTYGANVLTF.

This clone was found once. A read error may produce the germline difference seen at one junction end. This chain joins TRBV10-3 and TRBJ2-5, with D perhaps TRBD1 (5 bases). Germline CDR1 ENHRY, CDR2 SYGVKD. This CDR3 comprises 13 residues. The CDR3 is CAIGEDIQETQYF. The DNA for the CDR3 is TGTGCCATCGGTGAGGACATACAAGAGACCCAGTACTTC.

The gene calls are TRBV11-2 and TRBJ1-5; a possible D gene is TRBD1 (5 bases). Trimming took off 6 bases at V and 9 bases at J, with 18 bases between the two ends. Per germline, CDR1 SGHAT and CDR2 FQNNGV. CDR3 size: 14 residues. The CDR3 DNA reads TGTGCCAGCAGTCGGACGGAGGGGTCTGGGCCCCAGCATTTT. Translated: CASSRTEGSGPQHF.

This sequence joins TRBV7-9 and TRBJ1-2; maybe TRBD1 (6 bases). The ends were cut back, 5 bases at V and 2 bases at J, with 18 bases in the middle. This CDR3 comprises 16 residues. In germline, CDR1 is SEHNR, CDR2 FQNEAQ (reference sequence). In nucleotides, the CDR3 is TGTGCCAGCAGCCCTGGGACACAGGAACCAAACTATGGCTACACCTTC. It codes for CASSPGTQEPNYGYTF.

The CDR3 protein is CASSLSAPEKLFF. For the CDR3, the DNA is TGTGCCAGCTCACTCTCAGCTCCTGAAAAACTGTTTTTT. The chain couples TRBV18 to TRBJ1-4; D unclear. V was clipped by 4 bases and J by 7 bases, with 10 bases between them. Germline lookup yields CDR1 KGHSH and CDR2 LQKENI. This CDR3 is built from 13 residues.

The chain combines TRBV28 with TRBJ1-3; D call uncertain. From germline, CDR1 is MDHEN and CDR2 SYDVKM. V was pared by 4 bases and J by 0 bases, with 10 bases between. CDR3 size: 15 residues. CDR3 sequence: CASSSSGSSGNTIYF. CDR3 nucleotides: TGTGCCAGCAGTTCCAGCGGTAGCTCTGGAAACACCATATATTTT.

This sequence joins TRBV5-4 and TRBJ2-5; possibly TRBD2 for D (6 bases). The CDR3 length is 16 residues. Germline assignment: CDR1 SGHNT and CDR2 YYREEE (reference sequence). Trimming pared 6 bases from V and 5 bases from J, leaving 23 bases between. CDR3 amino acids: CASTPAGSRLEETQYF. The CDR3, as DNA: TGTGCCAGCACCCCGGCGGGGTCGCGACTAGAGGAGACCCAGTACTTC.

The CDR3 bases are TGTGCCAGCAGTTTTGACCTTTATGGCTACACCTTC. Its protein is CASSFDLYGYTF. The chain combines TRBV12-3 or TRBV12-4 with TRBJ1-2, with D hard to call. The V gene lost 3 bases and the J gene lost 5 bases, with 7 bases spanning the gap. The CDR3 is 12 residues long.

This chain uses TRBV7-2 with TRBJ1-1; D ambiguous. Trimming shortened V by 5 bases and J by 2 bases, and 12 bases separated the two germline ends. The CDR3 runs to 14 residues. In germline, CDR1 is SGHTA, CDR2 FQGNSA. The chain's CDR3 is CASSQRAKNTEAFF. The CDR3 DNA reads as TGTGCCAGCAGCCAGAGGGCAAAAAACACTGAAGCTTTCTTT.

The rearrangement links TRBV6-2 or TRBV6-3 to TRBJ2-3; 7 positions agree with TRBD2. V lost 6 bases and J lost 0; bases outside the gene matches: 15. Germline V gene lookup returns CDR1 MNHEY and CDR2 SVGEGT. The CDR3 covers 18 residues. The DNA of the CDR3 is TGTGCCAGCAGCCCCGGTCGCGGGAGAAAGGTTAGCACAGATACGCAGTATTTT. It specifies CASSPGRGRKVSTDTQYF.

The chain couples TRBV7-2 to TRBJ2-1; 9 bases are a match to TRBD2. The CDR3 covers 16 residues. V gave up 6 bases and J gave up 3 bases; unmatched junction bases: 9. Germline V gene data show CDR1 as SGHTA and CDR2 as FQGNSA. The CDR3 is CASRENLAGSYNEQFF. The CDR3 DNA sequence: TGTGCCAGCAGGGAAAACCTAGCGGGAAGCTACAATGAGCAGTTCTTC.

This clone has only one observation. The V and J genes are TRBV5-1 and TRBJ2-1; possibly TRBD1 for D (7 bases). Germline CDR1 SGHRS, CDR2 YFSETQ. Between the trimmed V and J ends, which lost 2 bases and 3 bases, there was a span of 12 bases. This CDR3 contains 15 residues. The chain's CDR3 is CASSFGGQIYNEQFF. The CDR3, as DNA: TGCGCCAGCAGCTTCGGGGGACAGATCTACAATGAGCAGTTCTTC.

The CDR3 DNA reads as TGTGCCAGCAGCTTAGGCGTAGGGACCTACAATGAGCAGTTCTTC. The encoded protein is CASSLGVGTYNEQFF. This chain links TRBV7-3 with TRBJ2-1, with D unclear. Germline values: CDR1 SGHTA, CDR2 FQGTGA. Deletions cut 2 bases from V and 2 bases from J, with 10 bases between. The CDR3 consists of 15 residues. The variable domain in full, completed from reference TRBV7-3 and TRBJ2-1, reads GAGVSQTPSNKVTEKGKYVELRCDPISGHTALYWYRQSLGQGPEFLIYFQGTGAADDSGLPNDRFFAVRPEGSVSTLKIQRTERGDSAVYLCASSLGVGTYNEQFFGPGTRLTVL.

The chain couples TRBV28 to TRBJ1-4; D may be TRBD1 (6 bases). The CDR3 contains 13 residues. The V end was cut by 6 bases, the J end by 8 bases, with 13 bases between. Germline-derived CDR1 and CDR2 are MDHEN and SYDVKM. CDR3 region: CASRRGTGEKLFF. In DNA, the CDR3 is TGTGCCAGCAGAAGGGGGACCGGGGAAAAACTGTTTTTT.

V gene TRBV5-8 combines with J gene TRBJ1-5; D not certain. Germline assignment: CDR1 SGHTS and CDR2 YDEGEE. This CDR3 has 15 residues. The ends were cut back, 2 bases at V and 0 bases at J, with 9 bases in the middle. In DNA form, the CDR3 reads TGTGCCAGCAGCTTATGGGGAGATAGCAATCAGCCCCAGCATTTT. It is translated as CASSLWGDSNQPQHF.

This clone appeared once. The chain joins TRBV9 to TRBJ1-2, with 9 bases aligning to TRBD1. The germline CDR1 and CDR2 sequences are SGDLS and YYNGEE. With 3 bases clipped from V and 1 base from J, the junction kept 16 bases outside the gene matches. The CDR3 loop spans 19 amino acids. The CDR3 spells CASSAAETGGLKFNYGYTF. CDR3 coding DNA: TGTGCCAGCAGCGCGGCGGAGACAGGGGGGCTTAAGTTTAACTATGGCTACACCTTC. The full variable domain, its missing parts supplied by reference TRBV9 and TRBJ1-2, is DSGVTQTPKHLITATGQRVTLRCSPRSGDLSVYWYQQSLDQGLQFLIQYYNGEERAKGNILERFSAQQFPDLHSELNLSSLELGDSALYFCASSAAETGGLKFNYGYTFGSGTRLTVV.